This passage covers 20 T cell receptor beta chains from one sample sequenced in a study of OX40 agonist ivuxolimab in advanced cancers. The library was built by means of the immunoSEQ multiplex PCR assay. Entries here come from immuneACCESS through TCRdb and include only in-frame sequences with V and J called. Some clones fail to appear in such tables; in the studies checked, an unresolved V gene covers under half of the shortfall, and the cause of the remainder is unknown. A total of about 80,000 clones appear in this sample, around nine tenths of them only once. The ten largest clonotypes hold 4.5% to 5% of the sample. The sample in question was CD4+ or CD8+ T cells sorted from blood, obtained in a trial of the OX40 agonist ivuxolimab. These TCRs come from an adult with an advanced solid tumor such as melanoma, head and neck, liver or kidney cancer.

The gene calls are TRBV7-2 and TRBJ2-5; D is unresolved. The CDR3 runs to 14 residues. V was clipped by 4 bases and J by 1 base, with 10 bases between them. Germline CDR1 and CDR2: SGHTA and FQGNSA. The CDR3 coding sequence is TGTGCCAGCAGCTCCCGACACCGCCAAGAGACCCAGTACTTC. This translates into CASSSRHRQETQYF.

The chain links TRBV29-1 to TRBJ2-5; maybe TRBD2 (5 bases). Germline CDR1 and CDR2: SQVTM and ANQGSEA. Trimming took off 0 bases at V and 5 bases at J, with 13 bases between the two ends. CDR3 length equals 14 residues. DNA of the CDR3: TGCAGCGTTGAAGATCCGAGGGCGCGGGAGACCCAGTACTTC. Its translation: CSVEDPRARETQYF.

This chain uses TRBV20-1 with TRBJ1-1; D call uncertain. The CDR3 consists of 10 residues. Germline CDR1 DFQATT, CDR2 SNEGSKA (reference sequence). V was trimmed by 4 bases and J by 8 bases, leaving 8 bases between them. CDR3 residues: CSATRGEAFF. The CDR3, as DNA: TGCAGTGCTACCCGAGGAGAAGCTTTCTTT.

This clone was observed a single time. The rearrangement links TRBV5-5 to TRBJ1-4; D is undetermined. The CDR3 spans 14 residues. V lost 2 bases, J lost 7 bases, and 12 bases lay in between. The germline CDR1 and CDR2 sequences are SGHKS and YYEKEE (reference sequence). CDR3 amino acids: CASSLRTAFEKLFF. In DNA form, the CDR3 reads TGTGCCAGCAGCTTAAGAACAGCCTTTGAAAAACTGTTTTTT. The complete variable domain, with remaining parts taken from reference TRBV5-5 and TRBJ1-4, reads DAGVTQSPTHLIKTRGQQVTLRCSPISGHKSVSWYQQVLGQGPQFIFQYYEKEERGRGNFPDRFSARQFPNYSSELNVNALLLGDSALYLCASSLRTAFEKLFFGSGTQLSVL.

The count of this clone is one. The CDR3 DNA reads as TGTGCCAGTAGTATGGAGGGAAGCCAGCCCCAGCATTTT. This sequence encodes CASSMEGSQPQHF. V gene TRBV19 combines with J gene TRBJ1-5; D call uncertain. Trimming pared 3 bases from V and 7 bases from J, leaving 10 bases between. Germline V lookup: CDR1 LNHDA, CDR2 SQIVND (reference sequence). The CDR3 is 13 residues long.

The chain combines TRBV4-1 with TRBJ2-3; tentative D call: TRBD2 (6 bases). Germline V gene data show CDR1 as MGHRA and CDR2 as YSYEKL. The CDR3 is 15 amino acids. Trimming stripped 2 bases from V and 2 bases from J, with 11 bases between. CDR3 in amino acids: CASSQRSSVTDTQYF. Here the CDR3 DNA reads TGCGCCAGCAGCCAAAGGTCTAGCGTCACAGATACGCAGTATTTT.

V usage is TRBV28 and J usage is TRBJ1-2; 7 bases line up with TRBD1. This CDR3 has 14 residues. Losses at the gene ends were 3 bases for V and 4 bases for J; bases not matched to a gene: 5. Germline assignment: CDR1 MDHEN and CDR2 SYDVKM. The CDR3 loop is CASSLGGTAYGYTF. CDR3 nucleotides: TGTGCCAGCAGTTTGGGCGGGACAGCCTATGGCTACACCTTC.

In regard to this clone: Different DNA sequences within this sample yield the same CDR3. The chain carries TRBV28 and TRBJ2-7, with D possibly TRBD2 on 7 matching bases. This CDR3 contains 14 residues. V was trimmed by 5 bases and J by 5 bases, leaving 16 bases between them. The V gene's germline CDR1 is MDHEN and CDR2 SYDVKM. The CDR3 loop reads CASSPGGGRDEQYF. CDR3 sequence (DNA): TGTGCCAGCAGTCCGGGCGGGGGCCGGGACGAGCAGTACTTC.

The chain carries TRBV28 and TRBJ2-3; D is uncertain. V lost 6 bases and J 0 bases, leaving 13 bases between the germline ends. The V gene's germline CDR1 is MDHEN and CDR2 SYDVKM. The CDR3 extends over 15 amino acids. The CDR3 reads CASSPPAISTDTQYF. The CDR3 DNA follows: TGTGCCAGCAGCCCCCCGGCGATTAGCACAGATACGCAGTATTTT.

The rearrangement links TRBV19 to TRBJ1-1, with D perhaps matching TRBD1 (5 bases). CDR1 LNHDA and CDR2 SQIVND come from the germline V gene (reference sequence). CDR3 length: 13 residues. The CDR3 loop reads CASGGEMNTEAFF. For the CDR3, the DNA is TGTGCAAGCGGGGGAGAAATGAACACTGAAGCTTTCTTT. Variable domain in full (rest from reference TRBV19 and TRBJ1-1): DGGITQSPKYLFRKEGQNVTLSCEQNLNHDAMYWYRQDPGQGLRLIYYSQIVNDFQKGDIAEGYSVSREKKESFPLTVTSAQKNPTAFYLCASGGEMNTEAFFGQGTRLTVV.

This clone was seen once. The chain combines TRBV2 with TRBJ2-2, with 10 bases aligning to TRBD1. This CDR3 spans 15 amino acids. Germline CDR1 reads SNHLY; CDR2 reads FYNNEI. Trimming removed 6 bases from V and 6 bases from J; junction bases left unmatched: 7. In nucleotides, the CDR3 is TGTGCCAGCAGGATTGGACAGGGGGTGCCCGGGGAGCTGTTTTTT. Residues: CASRIGQGVPGELFF.

V usage is TRBV18 and J usage is TRBJ2-7; 10 positions agree with TRBD1. Germline CDR1 is KGHSH and CDR2 is LQKENI. This CDR3 has 16 amino acids. Losses at the gene ends were 5 bases for V and 2 bases for J; bases not matched to a gene: 9. CDR3 DNA sequence: TGTGCCAGCTCAAAAAAGGGAGACAGGGGGCCCTACGAGCAGTACTTC. It yields the protein CASSKKGDRGPYEQYF.

The J gene is TRBJ2-1, the V gene TRBV21-1; TRBD1, the table's D call, lacks a check against the DNA. TRBV21-1 is flagged as a pseudogene. This CDR3 comprises 17 residues. The CDR3 nucleotides are TGTGCCAGCAGCAAAGAGGCCGGGAACACAGGGGACAATGAGCAGTTCTTC. Its translation: CASSKEAGNTGDNEQFF.

This sequence joins TRBV21-1 and TRBJ1-1. TRBV21-1 is a pseudogene locus. The CDR3 totals 15 residues. The CDR3 protein is CASSYPRAENTEAFF. The CDR3 nucleotides read TGTGCCAGCAGCTACCCCAGAGCGGAGAACACTGAAGCTTTCTTT.

The V and J genes are TRBV7-3 and TRBJ2-2; 8 nucleotides match TRBD2. The CDR3 runs 14 residues. The V and J ends lost 5 bases and 6 bases, in that order; junction bases with no gene match: 5. Germline assignment: CDR1 SGHTA and CDR2 FQGTGA. CDR3: CASSPRLASGELFF. The CDR3 coding sequence is TGTGCCAGCAGCCCCCGACTAGCGTCCGGGGAGCTGTTTTTT.

The chain carries TRBV11-2 and TRBJ2-1, with a tentative D call TRBD1 (6 bases). CDR3 length: 16 residues. The V end was cut by 3 bases, the J end by 7 bases, with 19 bases between. CDR1 is SGHAT and CDR2 is FQNNGV in the germline V gene. The CDR3 nucleotides read TGTGCCAGCAGCTTGGGGATGAACAGGGTGGTAAATGAGCAGTTCTTC. Protein: CASSLGMNRVVNEQFF.

The chain has TRBV14 and TRBJ2-3, with 11 bases aligning to TRBD2. J gave up 3 bases and V 5 bases, and 16 bases lay outside the gene matches. This CDR3 region has 19 residues. CDR1 is SGHDN, CDR2 FVKESK, per germline. CDR3 sequence reads: CASSETSGSSYVVTDTQYF. CDR3 nucleotides: TGTGCCAGCAGCGAAACTAGCGGGAGTAGTTATGTGGTTACAGATACGCAGTATTTT.

The chain recombines TRBV18 with TRBJ2-3; 8 bases fit TRBD2. The trim removed 6 bases at V and 0 bases at J, leaving 11 bases unmatched. There are 17 residues in the CDR3. Germline V gives CDR1 KGHSH, CDR2 LQKENI. CDR3 sequence (DNA): TGTGCCAGCTCCCTAACCCCGGGACTAGACAGCACAGATACGCAGTATTTT. Amino acid sequence: CASSLTPGLDSTDTQYF.

This clone was seen more than once but under ten times. V usage is TRBV7-6 and J usage is TRBJ2-1, with 8 nucleotides matching TRBD2. The CDR3 consists of 15 residues. The V gene's germline CDR1 is SGHVS and CDR2 FNYEAQ. The V segment lost 5 bases and the J segment 3 bases; nucleotides outside the gene matches: 6. This CDR3 reads CASSATSGDYNEQFF. The DNA for the CDR3 is TGTGCCAGCAGCGCCACTAGCGGTGACTACAATGAGCAGTTCTTC. The complete variable domain, with remaining parts taken from reference TRBV7-6 and TRBJ2-1, reads GAGVSQSPRYKVTKRGQDVALRCDPISGHVSLYWYRQALGQGPEFLTYFNYEAQQDKSGLPNDRFSAERPEGSISTLTIQRTEQRDSAMYRCASSATSGDYNEQFFGPGTRLTVL.

The chain carries TRBV7-2 and TRBJ1-3; D might be TRBD1 (6 bases). V lost 7 bases, J lost 2 bases, and 15 bases lay in between. The CDR3 runs 15 residues. CDR1 SGHTA and CDR2 FQGNSA come from the germline V gene. The CDR3 region is CASTLGGRAGNTIYF. In DNA form, the CDR3 reads TGTGCCAGCACCCTAGGGGGGAGGGCTGGAAACACCATATATTTT.